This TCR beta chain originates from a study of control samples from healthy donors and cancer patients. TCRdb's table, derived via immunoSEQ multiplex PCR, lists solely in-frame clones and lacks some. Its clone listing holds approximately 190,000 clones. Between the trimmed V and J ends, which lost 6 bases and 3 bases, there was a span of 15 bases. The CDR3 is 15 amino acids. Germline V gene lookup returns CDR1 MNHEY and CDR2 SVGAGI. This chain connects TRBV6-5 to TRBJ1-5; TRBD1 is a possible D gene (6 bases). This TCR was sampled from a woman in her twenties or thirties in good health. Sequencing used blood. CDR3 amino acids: CASRTADRFNQPQHF. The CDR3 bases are TGTGCCAGCAGGACCGCCGACAGGTTCAATCAGCCCCAGCATTTT.